These T cell receptor beta chains were read from a single sample in a study of high-grade serous ovarian cancer treatment subgroups. Produced via immunoSEQ multiplex PCR; TCRdb's table is partial and in-frame only. The data contain a few thousand clones, about 80% of them seen just once; the ten biggest clones take up roughly 20%. Sequencing was done on a sample of tumor tissue. These receptor sequences come from a human donor with high-grade serous ovarian cancer. Both conserved end residues are part of each CDR3. D genes are given only for firm matches. The size field is filled for only some rows; it gives once, few, many or a size class.

clone_size	d_call	v_call	j_call	cdr3_nt	cdr3_aa
once	TRBD2	TRBV2	TRBJ2-3	TGTGCCAGCAGTGAGGAAGCGGGGAACACAGATACGCAGTATTTT	CASSEEAGNTDTQYF
-	-	TRBV19	TRBJ2-3	TGTGCCAGTAGTCCCGATACTTCTAGCACAGATACGCAGTATTTT	CASSPDTSSTDTQYF
-	-	TRBV28	TRBJ1-1	TGTGCCAGCAGTTTAAGGACAGAAGAAGCTTTCTTT	CASSLRTEEAFF
-	-	TRBV2	TRBJ2-7	TGTGCCAGCAGTGATGGGGTTACCTACGAGCAGTACTTC	CASSDGVTYEQYF
-	-	TRBV5-6	TRBJ2-2	TGTGCCAGCAGCTTGGCCAAACTAGGAGGCACCGGGGAGCTGTTTTTT	CASSLAKLGGTGELFF
-	-	TRBV29-1	TRBJ1-1	TGCAGCGTTGCCTCGGGCCTCGGATGGACTGAAGCTTTCTTT	CSVASGLGWTEAFF
-	-	TRBV9	TRBJ2-7	TGTGCCAGCAGCGTAGCGGACAACTACGAGCAGTACTTC	CASSVADNYEQYF
-	-	TRBV27	TRBJ1-2	TGTGCCAGCAGTTTACTCGGCCCCCACGGGGGCTACACCTTC	CASSLLGPHGGYTF
-	TRBD1	TRBV4-2	TRBJ2-1	TGTGCCAGCAGCGCCCGACGGGGGACAGGTTCAGGCAATGAGCAGTTCTTC	CASSARRGTGSGNEQFF
once	-	TRBV7-9	TRBJ2-5	TGTGCCAGCAGCTTACCGGGTCAAGAGACCCAGTACTTC	CASSLPGQETQYF
-	-	TRBV11-3	TRBJ2-3	TGTGCCAGCGCCGCCGGAGGGCCGATAGATACGCAGTATTTT	CASAAGGPIDTQYF
-	-	TRBV5-1	TRBJ2-3	TGCGCCAGCAGCTTGGGTGCGACAGGTGCTCCAGATACGCAGTATTTT	CASSLGATGAPDTQYF
few	TRBD2	TRBV27	TRBJ2-7	TGTGCCAGCAGTCCTCTAGCGGGAGGTTACGAGCAGTACTTC	CASSPLAGGYEQYF
once	-	TRBV5-4	TRBJ2-7	TGTGCCACCCTGGACAGCTCCTACGAGCAGTACTTC	CATLDSSYEQYF
once	-	TRBV5-1	TRBJ2-7	TGCGCCAGCAGCTTGGGGGCAGACTACGAGCAGTACTTC	CASSLGADYEQYF
-	TRBD2	TRBV7-2	TRBJ2-1	TGTGCCAGCAGCCCTCGGACTAGCGGGGGGGTATACAATGAGCAGTTCTTC	CASSPRTSGGVYNEQFF
once	-	TRBV7-3	TRBJ2-3	TGTGCCAGCAGCTTAATGGGGGGTTTCACAGATACGCAGTATTTT	CASSLMGGFTDTQYF
-	-	TRBV4-3	TRBJ1-2	TGCGCCAGCAGCCACGACAGAAACCCGAACTATGGCTACACCTTC	CASSHDRNPNYGYTF
-	-	TRBV2	TRBJ2-7	TGTGCCAGCAGCCAATCCGGGACGGTGTCCTACGAGCAGTACTTC	CASSQSGTVSYEQYF
once	-	TRBV25-1	TRBJ2-1	TGTGCCAGCAGTGAGCTTGACATCTTC	CASSELDIF
-	-	TRBV9	TRBJ2-5	TGTGCCAGCTCGGGTGGGGCAGAAGAGACCCAGTACTTC	CASSGGAEETQYF
-	TRBD1	TRBV4-1	TRBJ2-7	TGCGCCAGCAGCCAAGAGCCGACAGGGACCGAGCAGTACTTC	CASSQEPTGTEQYF
-	-	TRBV6-5	TRBJ2-7	TGTGCCAGCAGTTACTCAGGGAACTCCTACGAGCAGTACTTC	CASSYSGNSYEQYF
-	-	TRBV11-2	TRBJ2-3	TGTGCCAGCAGCTTGACAGGCGGAGGAAACACAGATACGCAGTATTTT	CASSLTGGGNTDTQYF
-	-	TRBV18	TRBJ2-7	TGTGCCAGCTCACCCTCCCGGGCAGGGGCCCCTGGGGGAGAGCAGTACTTC	CASSPSRAGAPGGEQYF
-	-	TRBV18	TRBJ2-1	TGTGCCAGCTCACTGGGCAGAAGCTCCTACAATGAGCAGTTCTTC	CASSLGRSSYNEQFF
-	TRBD1	TRBV7-2	TRBJ2-5	TGTGCCAGCAGCCCGGACAGGGTGGAGACCCAGTACTTC	CASSPDRVETQYF